This TCR beta chain was profiled in a study of cytomegalovirus exposure and HLA in healthy donors. Overall study results and limits: The sole available immune exposure information was CMV serostatus. Sequences of the TCR beta chain were said to predict the HLA-A and HLA-B alleles of most subjects accurately.

The CDR3 extends over 13 amino acids. The V and J ends lost 0 bases and 10 bases respectively, with 13 bases between them. The germline V gene has CDR1 SGHRS and CDR2 YFSETQ. A multiplex PCR was run with 60 Vbeta primers and 13 Jbeta primers. In the original processing: Among the unique TCR beta chains that a later analysis counted, 80 million to 100 million in all, approximately 12 million were shared. The table came from immunoSEQ multiplex PCR; TCRdb's copy has only in-frame clones and leaves some out. Clone size and the V and J calls come from that table; the DNA yielded D and trimming. The sample holds 150,000 to 200,000 clones, roughly 80% seen once. A remark on this clone: No antigen is known for it.

Material: PBMCs. This clonotype originated in a man aged 35-49 years in good health and CMV-seropositive. The chain recombines TRBV5-1 with TRBJ1-1; D not certain. CDR3: CASSLEALSGAFF. DNA of the CDR3: TGCGCCAGCAGCTTGGAGGCCCTAAGCGGAGCTTTCTTT.